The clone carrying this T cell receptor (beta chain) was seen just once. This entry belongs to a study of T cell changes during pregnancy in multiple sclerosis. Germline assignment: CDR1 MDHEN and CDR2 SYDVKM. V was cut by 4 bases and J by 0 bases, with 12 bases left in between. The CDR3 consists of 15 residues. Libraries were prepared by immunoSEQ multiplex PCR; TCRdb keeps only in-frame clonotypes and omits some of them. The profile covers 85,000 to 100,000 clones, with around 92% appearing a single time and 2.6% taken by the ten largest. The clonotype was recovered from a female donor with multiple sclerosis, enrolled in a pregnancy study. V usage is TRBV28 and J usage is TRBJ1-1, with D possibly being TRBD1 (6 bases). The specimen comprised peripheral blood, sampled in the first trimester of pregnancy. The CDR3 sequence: CASSSGTLMNTEAFF. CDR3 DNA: TGTGCCAGCAGTTCCGGGACACTCATGAACACTGAAGCTTTCTTT.